This TCR beta chain is drawn from a study of blood T cell repertoires in COVID-19. At the level of the study: Nucleic acid was either cDNA or gDNA, and it came from T cells, B-cell-depleted T cells, or PBMCs.

CDR1 is MNHEY and CDR2 is SMNVEV in the germline V gene (reference sequence). This CDR3 is built from 15 residues. V lost 5 bases to trimming and J lost 3 bases; unmatched junction nucleotides: 9. Individuals drawn from approximately 26 US areas were about 18 to 90 years old. Resolution of symptoms, clearance, or two negative PCRs was present in recovered Cohort 3 donors. This table comes from immunoSEQ multiplex PCR, and its TCRdb copy is limited to in-frame clones, with some not included. The sample carries about 210,000 clones, around 92% recorded once. V usage is TRBV27 and J usage is TRBJ2-7; 8 positions match TRBD2. Sequences were obtained from PBMCs or T cells enriched from blood (not recorded which). The TCR sequence derives from a woman under 30 who had recovered from COVID-19. The CDR3 loop reads CASSREGGRGYEQYF. The CDR3 DNA is TGTGCCAGCAGTCGGGAGGGGGGCAGGGGCTACGAGCAGTACTTC.